The text below deals with one T cell receptor (beta chain). This specimen comes from a study of T-cell memory formation after mild COVID-19. V was cut by 3 bases and J by 6 bases, with 12 bases left in between. The CDR3 is 13 residues long. CDR1 is DFQATT and CDR2 is SNEGSKA in the germline V gene (reference sequence). TCRdb independently ran MiXCR on the 5' RACE reads; one entry per CDR3 protein. Among about 150,000 distinct CDR3 sequences listed, 13% to 15% were seen once. This clonotype originated in an adult woman who had mild COVID-19 (a few samples of this study predate the infection). Cell type and time point are not known. The chain links TRBV20-1 to TRBJ1-5; D might be TRBD1 (6 bases). Sequences were obtained from PBMCs or a T cell subset sorted from them (not recorded which). CDR3 DNA sequence: TGCAGTGCTAGGGACAGTTGGGGTCAGCCCCAGCATTTT. Its protein product is CSARDSWGQPQHF.